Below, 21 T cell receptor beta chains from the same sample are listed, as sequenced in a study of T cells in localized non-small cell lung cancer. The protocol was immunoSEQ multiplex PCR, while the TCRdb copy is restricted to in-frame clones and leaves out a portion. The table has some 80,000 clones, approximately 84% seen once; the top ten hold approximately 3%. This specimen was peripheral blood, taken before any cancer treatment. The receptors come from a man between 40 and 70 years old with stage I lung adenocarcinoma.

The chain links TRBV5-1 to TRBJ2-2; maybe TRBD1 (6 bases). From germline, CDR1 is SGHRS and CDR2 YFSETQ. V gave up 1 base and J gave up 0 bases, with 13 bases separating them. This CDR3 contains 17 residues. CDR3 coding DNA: TGCGCCAGCAGCTTGCAGGGGCGATCGGCGAACACCGGGGAGCTGTTTTTT. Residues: CASSLQGRSANTGELFF.

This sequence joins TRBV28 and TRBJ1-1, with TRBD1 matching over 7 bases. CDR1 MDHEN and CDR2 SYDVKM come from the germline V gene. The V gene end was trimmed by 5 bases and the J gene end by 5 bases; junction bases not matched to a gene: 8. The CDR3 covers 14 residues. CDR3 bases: TGTGCCAGCAGTCAGACAGGGCCGGGAACTGAAGCTTTCTTT. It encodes CASSQTGPGTEAFF.

The chain's CDR3 is CASLGGGLGDTQYF. CDR3 DNA: TGTGCCAGCCTCGGGGGGGGGCTAGGAGATACGCAGTATTTT. This chain connects TRBV2 to TRBJ2-3; 8 bases are shared with TRBD2. The J segment lost 5 bases and the V segment lost 8 bases, leaving 9 bases of the junction unmatched. Germline-derived CDR1 and CDR2 are SNHLY and FYNNEI. CDR3 length: 14 amino acids.

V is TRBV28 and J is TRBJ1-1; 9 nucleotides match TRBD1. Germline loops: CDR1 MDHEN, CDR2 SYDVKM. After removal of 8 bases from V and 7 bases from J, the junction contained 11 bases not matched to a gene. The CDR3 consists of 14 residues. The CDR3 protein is CASGIYRGPDEAFF. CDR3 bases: TGTGCCAGCGGGATATACAGGGGGCCCGATGAAGCTTTCTTT.

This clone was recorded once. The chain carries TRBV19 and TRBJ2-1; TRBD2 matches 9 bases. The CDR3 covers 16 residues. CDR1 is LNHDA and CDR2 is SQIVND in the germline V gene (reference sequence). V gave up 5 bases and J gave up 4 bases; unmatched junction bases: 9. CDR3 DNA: TGTGCCAGTAGTCTAGCGGGGCCTTTGGGGTACAATGAGCAGTTCTTC. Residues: CASSLAGPLGYNEQFF.

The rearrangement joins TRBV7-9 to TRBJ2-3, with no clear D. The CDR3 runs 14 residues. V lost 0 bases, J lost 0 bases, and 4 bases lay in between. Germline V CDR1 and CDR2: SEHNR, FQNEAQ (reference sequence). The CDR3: CASSLASSTDTQYF. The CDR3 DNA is TGTGCCAGCAGCTTAGCCAGTAGCACAGATACGCAGTATTTT.

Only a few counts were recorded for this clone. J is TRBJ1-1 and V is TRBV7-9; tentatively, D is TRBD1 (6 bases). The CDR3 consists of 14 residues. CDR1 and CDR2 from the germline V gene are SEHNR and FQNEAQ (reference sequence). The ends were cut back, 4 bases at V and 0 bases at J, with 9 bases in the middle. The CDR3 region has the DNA TGTGCCAGCAGCTCTCACAGGGTGAACACTGAAGCTTTCTTT. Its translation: CASSSHRVNTEAFF.

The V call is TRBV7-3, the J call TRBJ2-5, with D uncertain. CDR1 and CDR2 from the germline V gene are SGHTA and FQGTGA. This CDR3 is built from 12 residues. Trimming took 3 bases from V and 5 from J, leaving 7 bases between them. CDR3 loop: CASSFLGETQYF. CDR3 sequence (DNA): TGTGCCAGCAGCTTCCTGGGGGAGACCCAGTACTTC.

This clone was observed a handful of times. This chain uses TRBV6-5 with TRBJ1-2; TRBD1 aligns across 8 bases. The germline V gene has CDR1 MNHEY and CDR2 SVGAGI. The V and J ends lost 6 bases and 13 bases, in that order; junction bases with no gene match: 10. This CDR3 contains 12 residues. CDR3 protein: CASSRTGYLGTF. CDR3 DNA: TGTGCCAGCAGCCGGACAGGGTATCTCGGCACCTTC.

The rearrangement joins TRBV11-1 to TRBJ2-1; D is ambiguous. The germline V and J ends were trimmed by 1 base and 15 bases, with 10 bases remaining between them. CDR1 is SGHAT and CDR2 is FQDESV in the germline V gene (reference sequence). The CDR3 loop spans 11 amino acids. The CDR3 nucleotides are TGTGCCAGCAGCTTAGGGCCTTTGCGGTTCTTC. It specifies CASSLGPLRFF.

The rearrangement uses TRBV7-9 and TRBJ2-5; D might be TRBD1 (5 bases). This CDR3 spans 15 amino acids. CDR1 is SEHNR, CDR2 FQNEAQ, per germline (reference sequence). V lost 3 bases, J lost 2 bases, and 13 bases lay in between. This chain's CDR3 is CASSLSPGWQETQYF. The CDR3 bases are TGTGCCAGCAGCTTGTCGCCAGGGTGGCAAGAGACCCAGTACTTC. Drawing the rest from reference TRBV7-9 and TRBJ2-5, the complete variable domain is DTGVSQNPRHKITKRGQNVTFRCDPISEHNRLYWYRQTLGQGPEFLTYFQNEAQLEKSRLLSDRFSAERPKGSFSTLEIQRTEQGDSAMYLCASSLSPGWQETQYFGPGTRLLVL.

This CDR3 is CASSAGTGLNQPQHF. In DNA, the CDR3 is TGCGCCAGCAGCGCCGGGACAGGCCTGAATCAGCCCCAGCATTTT. The chain uses TRBV5-1 and TRBJ1-5; 8 nucleotides line up with TRBD1. In germline, CDR1 is SGHRS, CDR2 YFSETQ. CDR3 size: 15 residues. Trimming at V came to 4 bases and at J to 4 bases, leaving 7 bases not matched to a gene.

In DNA, the CDR3 is TGTGCCAGCAGCAGCACTCCATTCTACGAGCAGTACTTC. Translation gives CASSSTPFYEQYF. V gene TRBV7-9 combines with J gene TRBJ2-7; D remains ambiguous. Trimming cost V 5 bases and J 3 bases, with 11 bases left between them. Germline CDR1 SEHNR, CDR2 FQNEAQ (reference sequence). The CDR3 consists of 13 residues.

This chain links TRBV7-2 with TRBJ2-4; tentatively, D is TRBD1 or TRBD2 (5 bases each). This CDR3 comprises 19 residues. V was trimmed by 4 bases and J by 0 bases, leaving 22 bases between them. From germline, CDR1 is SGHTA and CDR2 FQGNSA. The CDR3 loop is CASSSFGTHTTLAKNIQYF. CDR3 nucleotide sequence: TGTGCCAGCAGCTCCTTCGGGACCCACACGACACTAGCCAAAAACATTCAGTACTTC.

Here the CDR3 DNA reads TGTGCCAGCAGCTTAATGGCAGGAATCACTGAAGCTTTCTTT. It specifies CASSLMAGITEAFF. The gene calls are TRBV7-2 and TRBJ1-1; D uncertain. Germline V CDR1 and CDR2: SGHTA, FQGNSA. This CDR3 has 14 residues. The V end was cut by 2 bases, the J end by 4 bases, with 11 bases between.

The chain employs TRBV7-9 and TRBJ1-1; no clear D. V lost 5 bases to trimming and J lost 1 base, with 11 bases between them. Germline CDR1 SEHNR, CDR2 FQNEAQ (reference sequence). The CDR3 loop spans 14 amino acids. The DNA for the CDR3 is TGTGCCAGCAGCCCCCGCCTAAGGAACACTGAAGCTTTCTTT. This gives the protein CASSPRLRNTEAFF. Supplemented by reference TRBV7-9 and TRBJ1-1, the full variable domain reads DTGVSQNPRHKITKRGQNVTFRCDPISEHNRLYWYRQTLGQGPEFLTYFQNEAQLEKSRLLSDRFSAERPKGSFSTLEIQRTEQGDSAMYLCASSPRLRNTEAFFGQGTRLTVV.

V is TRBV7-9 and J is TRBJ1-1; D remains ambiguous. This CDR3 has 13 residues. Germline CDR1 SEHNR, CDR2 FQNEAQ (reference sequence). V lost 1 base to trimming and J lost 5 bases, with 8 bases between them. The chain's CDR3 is CASSLVSETEAFF. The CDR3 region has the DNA TGTGCCAGCAGCTTAGTCTCAGAGACTGAAGCTTTCTTT.

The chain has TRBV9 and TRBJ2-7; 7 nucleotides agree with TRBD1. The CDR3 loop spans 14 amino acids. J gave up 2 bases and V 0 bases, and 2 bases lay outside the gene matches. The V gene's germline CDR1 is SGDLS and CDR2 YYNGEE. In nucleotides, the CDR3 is TGTGCCAGCAGCGTAGGGCAGGGGGCCTACGAGCAGTACTTC. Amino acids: CASSVGQGAYEQYF.

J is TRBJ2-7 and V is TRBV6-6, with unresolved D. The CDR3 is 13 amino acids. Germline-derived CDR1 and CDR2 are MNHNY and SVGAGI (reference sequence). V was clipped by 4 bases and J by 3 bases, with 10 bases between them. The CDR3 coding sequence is TGTGCCAGCAGTTTTGAGGCGGACTACGAGCAGTACTTC. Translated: CASSFEADYEQYF.

The CDR3 spells CSVRLLAAGGPETQYF. The CDR3 region has the DNA TGCAGCGTTCGCTTACTGGCGGCGGGGGGGCCGGAGACCCAGTACTTC. The J gene is TRBJ2-5, the V gene TRBV29-1, with 9 bases matching TRBD2. After removal of 5 bases from V and 5 bases from J, the junction contained 15 bases not matched to a gene. There are 16 residues in the CDR3. Germline V CDR1 and CDR2: SQVTM, ANQGSEA.

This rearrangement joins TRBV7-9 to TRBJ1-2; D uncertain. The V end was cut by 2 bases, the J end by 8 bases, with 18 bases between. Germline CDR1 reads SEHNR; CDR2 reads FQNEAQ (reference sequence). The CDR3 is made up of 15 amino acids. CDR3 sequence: CASSLLGVGLGGYTF. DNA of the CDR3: TGTGCCAGCAGCTTATTGGGTGTAGGCTTGGGCGGCTACACCTTC.